The sequence of this TCR beta chain was determined in a study of shared clonotypes between healthy human individuals. Libraries were prepared by immunoSEQ multiplex PCR; TCRdb keeps only in-frame clonotypes and omits some of them. The sample shows hundreds of thousands of clones, 95% to 96% of them seen only once. In germline, CDR1 is DFQATT, CDR2 SNEGSKA (reference sequence). With 5 bases clipped from V and 6 bases from J, the junction kept 3 bases outside the gene matches. This CDR3 spans 11 amino acids. Naive CD8 cells lacked CD45RO and underwent positive selection for CCR7, leaving out terminally differentiated effector memory CD45RA+ cells.

The sequencing sample was made of naive CD8+ T cells sorted from blood. This sequence joins TRBV20-1 and TRBJ2-7; 8 bases are a match to TRBD2. This TCR was recovered from a woman in her twenties or thirties in good health. CDR3 nucleotide sequence: TGCAGTGCTCGGGGGGGGCGCGAGCAGTACTTC. This translates into CSARGGREQYF.